This T cell receptor (beta chain) was captured by sequencing in a study of metastatic and nonmetastatic thyroid tumors. Study as a whole: Across blood and tumor or nodule tissue, repertoires from malignant and benign thyroid patients were compared with one another. Study outcomes and limitations: Benign nodules were reported to have significantly lower TCR beta diversity than malignant thyroid tumors, in blood and tumor.

No treatment had been given to any patient before thyroid surgery. The sample holds many counts of this clone. Its antigen is still unknown. How the authors handled the data: Construction of a distant-metastasis classifier for papillary thyroid cancer relied on CDR3 differences across clinicopathological groups. TCRdb reanalyzed the PCR reads via MiXCR. The V and J calls follow TCRdb's processing rather than the paper's. This table holds fewer than 20,000 clones, less than 30% found once. The length of the CDR3 is 11 residues. Trimming removed 4 bases from V and 6 bases from J, with 6 bases in between. The germline V gene encodes CDR1 SGHKS and CDR2 YYEKEE (reference sequence).

Sequencing was carried out using tumor tissue. The chain carries TRBV5-5 and TRBJ2-3; D remains unclear. The receptor was derived from a male donor with papillary thyroid cancer or a benign thyroid nodule (not recorded which). Some clones in this sample may be carry-over from other donors' samples. DNA for the CDR3: TGTGCCAGCAGCGTCAAGGATACGCAGTATTTT. This gives the protein CASSVKDTQYF.